This is a list of T cell receptor beta chains from one sample in a study of cytotoxic CD8 clonotypes in ibrutinib-treated CLL. Libraries were prepared by immunoSEQ multiplex PCR; TCRdb keeps only in-frame clonotypes and omits some of them. The data contain some 300,000 clones, more than 65% of them singletons. Source: PBMCs, taken before ibrutinib treatment. These receptors were taken from a human donor with chronic lymphocytic leukemia. The CDR3 runs from the conserved cysteine through the conserved F or W. A D gene is named only where the DNA matches it firmly. Not every row has a clone size; where given, it reads once, few, many or a size class.

V gene	J gene	D gene	clone size	CDR3 protein	CDR3 DNA
TRBV27	TRBJ2-2	-	-	CASSWGKNTGELFF	TGTGCCAGCAGTTGGGGGAAGAACACCGGGGAGCTGTTTTTT
TRBV7-8	TRBJ2-1	-	-	CASSSGGPEQFF	TGTGCCAGCAGTTCTGGAGGGCCTGAGCAGTTCTTC
TRBV4-3	TRBJ1-4	-	-	CASSPFQRVEKLFF	TGCGCCAGCAGCCCCTTTCAAAGGGTTGAAAAACTGTTTTTT
TRBV28	TRBJ1-1	-	few	CASSRGLNTEAFF	TGTGCCAGCAGCCGGGGATTGAACACTGAAGCTTTCTTT
TRBV4-3	TRBJ1-1	-	-	CASSQDMGATTEAFF	TGCGCCAGCAGCCAAGATATGGGGGCGACTACTGAAGCTTTCTTT
TRBV30	TRBJ2-7	-	-	CAGRTGYEQYF	TGTGCCGGCCGGACTGGATACGAGCAGTACTTC
TRBV6-5	TRBJ1-2	-	-	CASSTPPPTGGYTF	TGTGCCAGCAGCACCCCGCCCCCGACAGGCGGCTACACCTTC
TRBV18	TRBJ2-1	-	few	CASSMGPNNEQFF	TGTGCCAGCTCAATGGGACCCAACAATGAGCAGTTCTTC
TRBV7-9	TRBJ2-3	-	once	CASTNIWTGDTQYF	TGTGCCAGCACCAACATTTGGACGGGGGATACGCAGTATTTT
TRBV7-9	TRBJ1-2	-	-	CASSPRTGGHYPGHYGYTF	TGTGCCAGCAGCCCCCGGACTGGGGGACACTACCCGGGACACTATGGCTACACCTTC
TRBV5-6	TRBJ2-1	TRBD2	-	CASSPPARGRSYNEQFF	TGTGCCAGCAGCCCCCCTGCTCGCGGGAGAAGTTACAATGAGCAGTTCTTC
TRBV27	TRBJ2-1	-	-	CASSSDSDHYNEQFF	TGTGCCAGCAGTTCAGACTCGGACCACTACAATGAGCAGTTCTTC
TRBV15	TRBJ2-2	TRBD2	-	CATSGGSAGELFF	TGTGCCACCAGCGGCGGGAGTGCCGGGGAGCTGTTTTTT
TRBV6-5	TRBJ2-5	TRBD2	-	CASSLWTSSQETQYF	TGTGCCAGCAGTTTATGGACTAGCAGCCAAGAGACCCAGTACTTC
TRBV11-2	TRBJ2-3	-	-	CASSLVAGTDTQYF	TGTGCCAGCAGCTTAGTCGCAGGTACAGATACGCAGTATTTT
TRBV7-2	TRBJ2-7	-	-	CASSLAGLPIYEQYF	TGTGCCAGCAGCTTAGCGGGACTCCCAATTTACGAGCAGTACTTC
TRBV7-2	TRBJ2-7	-	-	CASSLTVYEQYF	TGTGCCAGCAGCTTGACAGTTTACGAGCAGTACTTC
TRBV5-4	TRBJ2-5	-	-	CASSLPQETQYF	TGTGCCAGCAGCTTGCCCCAAGAGACCCAGTACTTC